The 28 T cell receptor beta chains presented below share a single source sample, sequenced in a study of blood T cells in healthy people across ages. Using a J-beta primer mix together with a sample-barcoded 5' primer, a second PCR was run for roughly 6 to 12 cycles. MiXCR was run by TCRdb on the 5' RACE reads, yielding one entry per CDR3 protein. The sample contains about a million distinct CDR3 sequences, just over 50% of which appear only once. The specimen was blood. The receptors derive from a woman aged 55-69 years in good health.

This clonotype was counted a few times. The chain joins TRBV4-2 to TRBJ2-7; 11 bases agree with TRBD2. The germline gives CDR1 LGHNA, CDR2 YNFKEQ. The CDR3 has 15 residues. The junction had 8 bases not matched to a gene; V was cut back by 7 bases and J by 3 bases. The CDR3 DNA follows: TGTGCCAGCAAGCAGACTAGCGGGGTCCACTACGAGCAGTACTTC. It specifies CASKQTSGVHYEQYF.

The chain uses TRBV3-1 and TRBJ2-4, with D possibly being TRBD2 (6 bases). CDR1 is LGHDT and CDR2 is YNNKEL in the germline V gene (reference sequence). The CDR3 loop spans 14 amino acids. Trimming shortened V by 8 bases and J by 9 bases, and 20 bases separated the two germline ends. The CDR3 region is CASCNPGGVGIQYF. CDR3 in DNA: TGTGCCAGCTGCAATCCCGGGGGAGTTGGCATTCAGTACTTC. The full variable domain, with the rest looked up from reference TRBV3-1 and TRBJ2-4, is DTAVSQTPKYLVTQMGNDKSIKCEQNLGHDTMYWYKQDSKKFLKIMFSYNNKELIINETVPNRFSPKSPDKAHLNLHINSLELGDSAVYFCASCNPGGVGIQYFGAGTRLSVL.

CDR3 DNA sequence: TGTGCCAGCAGCTCCTCGACCCGGAAGCACAATGAGCAGTACTTC. Translated: CASSSSTRKHNEQYF. The gene calls are TRBV7-9 and TRBJ2-7; no firm D call. Looked up from germline, CDR1 is SEHNR and CDR2 is FQNEAQ (reference sequence). The CDR3 extends over 15 amino acids. V was clipped by 4 bases and J by 7 bases, with 20 bases between them. Based on the CDR3 plus reference TRBV7-9 and TRBJ2-7, the full variable domain is DTGVSQNPRHKITKRGQNVTFRCDPISEHNRLYWYRQTLGQGPEFLTYFQNEAQLEKSRLLSDRFSAERPKGSFSTLEIQRTEQGDSAMYLCASSSSTRKHNEQYFGPGTRLTVT.

The rearrangement links TRBV6-2 or TRBV6-3 to TRBJ2-7; TRBD2 matches 13 bases. Germline lookup yields CDR1 MNHEY and CDR2 SVGEGT. The V gene end was trimmed by 5 bases and the J gene end by 6 bases; junction bases not matched to a gene: 7. CDR3 size: 15 residues. For the CDR3, the DNA is TGTGCCAGCAGTAACGGACTAGCGGGAGTTGGCGAGCAGTACTTC. It is translated as CASSNGLAGVGEQYF.

The V gene is TRBV5-1, the J gene TRBJ2-7, with D perhaps TRBD1 (7 bases). Trimming stripped 3 bases from V and 5 bases from J, with 21 bases between. The CDR3 is 16 amino acids. The germline gives CDR1 SGHRS, CDR2 YFSETQ. The DNA of the CDR3 is TGCGCCAGCAGCTCCTACAGTGGAGGGGGCGCGGACGAGCAGTACTTC. This translates into CASSSYSGGGADEQYF.

A note on this clonotype: A read error may be the cause here, since a much bigger clone is one base away. The V gene is TRBV29-1, the J gene TRBJ2-7; D remains unclear. The CDR3 is 10 residues long. V lost 7 bases, J lost 8 bases, and 12 bases lay in between. Germline V gene sequence: CDR1 SQVTM, CDR2 ANQGSEA. CDR3 sequence reads: CSGGDFKQYF. The CDR3 DNA reads TGCAGCGGTGGGGATTTCAAGCAGTACTTC.

The chain is built from TRBV5-8 and TRBJ2-3; D may be TRBD2 (6 bases). The CDR3 spans 14 residues. Trimming removed 2 bases at V and 10 bases at J, with 17 bases between. From germline, CDR1 is SGHTS and CDR2 YDEGEE. CDR3 sequence reads: CASSLNPGGRAQYF. The CDR3 bases are TGTGCCAGCAGCTTAAACCCCGGGGGAAGAGCGCAGTATTTT. Drawing the rest from reference TRBV5-8 and TRBJ2-3, the complete variable domain is EAGVTQSPTHLIKTRGQQATLRCSPISGHTSVYWYQQALGLGLQFLLWYDEGEERNRGNFPPRFSGRQFPNYSSELNVNALELEDSALYLCASSLNPGGRAQYFGPGTRLTVL.

This sequence joins TRBV7-2 and TRBJ1-2; tentative D call: TRBD1 (6 bases). Trimming stripped 6 bases from V and 2 bases from J, with 31 bases between. The CDR3 covers 20 residues. Germline CDR1 SGHTA, CDR2 FQGNSA. CDR3 DNA: TGTGCCAGCAGTCCGCTTAGAGTTTACCGGGCAGGGGCATCCAACTATGGCTACACCTTC. It codes for CASSPLRVYRAGASNYGYTF.

In its sample, this clonotype was seen a few times. J is TRBJ1-2 and V is TRBV5-6; D gene unclear. Germline CDR1 SGHDT, CDR2 YYEEEE. This CDR3 has 13 amino acids. The V and J ends lost 1 base and 8 bases respectively, with 12 bases between them. CDR3 residues: CASSLWFREGYTF. Written as DNA, the CDR3 is TGTGCCAGCAGCTTGTGGTTTCGGGAAGGCTACACCTTC.

This clonotype was counted only a few times. The chain carries TRBV7-2 and TRBJ2-5, with 7 bases lining up with TRBD2. This CDR3 comprises 15 residues. Germline lookup yields CDR1 SGHTA and CDR2 FQGNSA. V trimming: 5 bases; J trimming: 2 bases; junction bases outside the gene matches: 8. CDR3 nucleotide sequence: TGTGCCAGCAGCCCCCGGGGAGGGGCACAAGAGACCCAGTACTTC. It translates to CASSPRGGAQETQYF.

The chain uses TRBV29-1 and TRBJ2-5, with D uncertain. The CDR3 is made up of 12 amino acids. CDR1 and CDR2 (germline): SQVTM, ANQGSEA. The V end was cut by 5 bases, the J end by 5 bases, with 12 bases between. The CDR3 region is CSVHQQVETQYF. CDR3 DNA sequence: TGCAGCGTTCATCAACAAGTGGAGACCCAGTACTTC.

The CDR3, as DNA: TGCGCCAGCAGCTTGACCCAGACGTATAACTATGGCTACACCTTC. Protein: CASSLTQTYNYGYTF. The chain uses TRBV5-1 and TRBJ1-2; D is ambiguous. CDR3 length: 15 residues. Germline V gene data show CDR1 as SGHRS and CDR2 as YFSETQ. Trimming stripped 1 base from V and 1 base from J, with 11 bases between.

The chain employs TRBV2 and TRBJ2-5; D is ambiguous. The CDR3 totals 15 residues. With 3 bases removed from V and 5 bases from J, the gap between germline ends came to 16 bases. Germline CDR1 SNHLY, CDR2 FYNNEI. DNA of the CDR3: TGTGCCAGCAGTGATGGTCTGGGTTTCGGTGAGACCCAGTACTTC. Its translation is CASSDGLGFGETQYF.

Points on this clonotype: Relative to the germline gene, one junction end is altered; a read error may explain this. The V and J genes are TRBV7-2 and TRBJ2-7; D is undetermined. This CDR3 region has 12 residues. Germline loops: CDR1 SGHTA, CDR2 FQGNSA. The DNA for the CDR3 is TGTGCCAGCAGTAGGAGCTCCCACGAGCAGTACTTC. Translated, it gives CASSRSSHEQYF.

The chain recombines TRBV9 with TRBJ2-7; TRBD1 is a possible D gene (6 bases). Trimming stripped 5 bases from V and 4 bases from J, with 16 bases between. Germline V gene lookup returns CDR1 SGDLS and CDR2 YYNGEE. CDR3 length equals 14 residues. CDR3 coding DNA: TGTGCCAGCAGTAGACAGGACAGAATATACGAGCAGTACTTC. Protein product: CASSRQDRIYEQYF.

This chain uses TRBV15 with TRBJ2-2; D may be TRBD1 or TRBD2 (6 bases each). Germline values: CDR1 LNHNV, CDR2 YYDKDF (reference sequence). This CDR3 has 15 residues. The ends were cut back, 4 bases at V and 4 bases at J, with 13 bases in the middle. The CDR3 coding sequence is TGTGCCACCAGCATGTGGCCGGGGGCCACCGGGGAGCTGTTTTTT. It encodes CATSMWPGATGELFF.

This clonotype came up a few times. This chain connects TRBV29-1 to TRBJ2-6; 7 nucleotides match TRBD1. This CDR3 region has 14 residues. Germline values: CDR1 SQVTM, CDR2 ANQGSEA. J was trimmed by 4 bases and V by 7 bases; bases with no gene match: 7. The CDR3 loop reads CSDFRGLGANVLTF. The CDR3 nucleotides are TGCAGCGACTTCAGGGGGTTAGGGGCCAACGTCCTGACTTTC.

The genes are TRBV6-6 and TRBJ1-5, with TRBD1 matching 9 bases. The length of the CDR3 is 16 residues. V shed 5 bases and J 2 bases; nucleotides not matched to a gene: 7. Germline CDR1 is MNHNY and CDR2 is SVGAGI (reference sequence). Here the CDR3 reads CASSDPGQGGNQPQHF. The CDR3 region has the DNA TGTGCCAGCAGTGACCCGGGACAGGGTGGCAATCAGCCCCAGCATTTT.

This chain joins TRBV6-1 and TRBJ1-5; perhaps TRBD1 as D (6 bases). Trimming left V 7 bases short and J 7 bases short, with 17 bases between. CDR3 length equals 14 residues. CDR1 and CDR2 from the germline V gene are MNHNS and SASEGT. CDR3 sequence (DNA): TGTGCCAGCACTCATGGGGGGCGCGAGCAGCCCCAGCATTTT. Its translation is CASTHGGREQPQHF.

V usage is TRBV12-3 or TRBV12-4 and J usage is TRBJ2-4, with D uncertain. The J call may not be correct, given that the DNA end is closer to TRBJ2-7. CDR3 length equals 13 residues. CDR3 region: CASRQEFSDEQYF. DNA for the CDR3: TGTGCCAGCAGGCAGGAGTTCAGCGACGAGCAGTACTTC.

The chain links TRBV4-2 to TRBJ2-5; 10 bases map to TRBD2. Germline CDR1 LGHNA, CDR2 YNFKEQ. The CDR3 runs 16 residues. Trimming cost V 4 bases and J 1 base; bases outside gene matches: 6. CDR3 in DNA: TGTGCCAGCAGCCGGTCCGGACTAGCGGCCCAAGAGACCCAGTACTTC. It is translated as CASSRSGLAAQETQYF.

About this clonotype itself: One end of the junction does not line up with germline, which may come from a read error. V usage is TRBV4-1 and J usage is TRBJ2-5; a weak D match, TRBD1 (5 bases). Germline V gene sequence: CDR1 MGHRA, CDR2 YSYEKL. CDR3 length equals 15 residues. In DNA form, the CDR3 reads TGCGCCAGCAGCCAAGATTCGACAGTCCAAGGGACCCAGTACTTC. Its protein product is CASSQDSTVQGTQYF.

The V call is TRBV11-2, the J call TRBJ1-2, with D possibly being TRBD1 (5 bases). The germline V gene encodes CDR1 SGHAT and CDR2 FQNNGV. Trimming took off 3 bases at V and 0 bases at J, with 8 bases between the two ends. The CDR3 contains 14 residues. CDR3 sequence: CASSLGTPNYGYTF. The CDR3 DNA reads TGTGCCAGCAGCTTGGGGACCCCTAACTATGGCTACACCTTC.

V gene TRBV29-1 combines with J gene TRBJ2-1, with D unresolved. CDR3 length equals 13 residues. Germline CDR1 and CDR2: SQVTM and ANQGSEA. Trimming removed 7 bases from V and 5 bases from J, with 15 bases in between. In DNA form, the CDR3 reads TGCAGCGCCTCCAGGAACAGAGACAATGAGCAGTTCTTC. Its translation: CSASRNRDNEQFF.

There are a few counts of this clonotype. The chain is built from TRBV20-1 and TRBJ2-7; 11 bases agree with TRBD2. Losses at the gene ends were 5 bases for V and 2 bases for J; bases not matched to a gene: 11. The germline V gene has CDR1 DFQATT and CDR2 SNEGSKA (reference sequence). The CDR3 is made up of 16 amino acids. CDR3 sequence reads: CSAGGSGRALTYEQYF. DNA of the CDR3: TGCAGTGCTGGTGGTAGCGGGAGGGCCCTGACCTACGAGCAGTACTTC.

Concerning this clonotype itself: At one end the junction does not follow the germline gene, possibly because of a read error. The V call is TRBV11-3, the J call TRBJ2-5; D gene unclear. Germline CDR1 is SGHNT and CDR2 is YENEEA. This CDR3 is built from 13 residues. In DNA, the CDR3 is TGTGCCGGCAGCTTTCCTGGGTCGGAGACCCAGTACTTC. It yields the protein CAGSFPGSETQYF.

V and J are TRBV6-2 or TRBV6-3 and TRBJ2-6; no clear D. CDR3 size: 22 residues. CDR1 and CDR2 (germline): MNHEY, SVGEGT. V lost 2 bases to trimming and J lost 0 bases, with 26 bases between them. CDR3 sequence (DNA): TGTGCCAGCAGTTACAGGTTCTCGGGCAACCAAAAGCAGAACTCTGGGGCCAACGTCCTGACTTTC. This sequence encodes CASSYRFSGNQKQNSGANVLTF.

V usage is TRBV4-2 and J usage is TRBJ2-3, with 11 bases that match TRBD2. The J segment lost 2 bases and the V segment lost 2 bases, leaving 6 bases of the junction unmatched. From germline, CDR1 is LGHNA and CDR2 YNFKEQ. The CDR3 sequence is 17 residues long. The CDR3 DNA sequence: TGTGCCAGCAGCCAACAGGTAGCGGGAGGGTTCACAGATACGCAGTATTTT. Translating it yields CASSQQVAGGFTDTQYF.